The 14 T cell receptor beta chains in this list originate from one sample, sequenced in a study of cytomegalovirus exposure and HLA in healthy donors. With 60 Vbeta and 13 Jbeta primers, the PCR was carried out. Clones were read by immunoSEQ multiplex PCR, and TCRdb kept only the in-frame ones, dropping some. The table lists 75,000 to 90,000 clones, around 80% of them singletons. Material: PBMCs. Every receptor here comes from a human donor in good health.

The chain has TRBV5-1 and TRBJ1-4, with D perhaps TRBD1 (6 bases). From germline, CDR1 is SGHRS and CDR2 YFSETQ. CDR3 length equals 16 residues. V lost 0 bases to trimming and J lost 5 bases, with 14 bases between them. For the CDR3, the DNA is TGCGCCAGCAGCTTGGGGCCGAGAGGGGGAAATGAAAAACTGTTTTTT. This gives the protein CASSLGPRGGNEKLFF.

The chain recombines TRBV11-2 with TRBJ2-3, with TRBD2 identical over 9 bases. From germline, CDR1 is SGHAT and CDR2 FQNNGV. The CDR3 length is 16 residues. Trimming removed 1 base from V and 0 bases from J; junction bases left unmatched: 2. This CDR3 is CASSLGLAGSTDTQYF. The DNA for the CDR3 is TGTGCCAGCAGCTTAGGCCTAGCGGGGAGCACAGATACGCAGTATTTT.

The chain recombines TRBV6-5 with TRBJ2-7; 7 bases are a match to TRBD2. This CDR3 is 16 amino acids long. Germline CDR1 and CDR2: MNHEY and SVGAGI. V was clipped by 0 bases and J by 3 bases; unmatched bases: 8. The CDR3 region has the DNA TGTGCCAGCAGTTACTCGCCAGCGGGGCGTGTCTACGAGCAGTACTTC. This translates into CASSYSPAGRVYEQYF.

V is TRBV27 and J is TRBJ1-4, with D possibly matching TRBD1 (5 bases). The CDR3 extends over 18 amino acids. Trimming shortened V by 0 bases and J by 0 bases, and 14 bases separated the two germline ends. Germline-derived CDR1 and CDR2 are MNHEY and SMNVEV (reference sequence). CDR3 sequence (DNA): TGTGCCAGCAGTTTATCGGCAGGCGGGGGGGCAACTAATGAAAAACTGTTTTTT. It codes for CASSLSAGGGATNEKLFF.

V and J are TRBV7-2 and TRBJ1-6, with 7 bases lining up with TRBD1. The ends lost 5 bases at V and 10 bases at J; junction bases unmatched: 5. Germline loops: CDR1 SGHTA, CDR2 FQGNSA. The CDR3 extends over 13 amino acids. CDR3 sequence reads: CASSVTGESPLHF. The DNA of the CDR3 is TGTGCCAGCAGCGTTACAGGGGAATCACCCCTCCACTTT.

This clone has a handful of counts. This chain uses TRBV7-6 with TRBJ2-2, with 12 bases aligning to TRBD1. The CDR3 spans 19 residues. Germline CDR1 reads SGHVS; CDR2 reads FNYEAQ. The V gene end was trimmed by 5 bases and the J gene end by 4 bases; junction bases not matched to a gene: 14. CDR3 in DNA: TGTGCCAGCAGCCGCAGAGGGACAGGGGGCGTTGCGTCCACCGGGGAGCTGTTTTTT. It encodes CASSRRGTGGVASTGELFF.

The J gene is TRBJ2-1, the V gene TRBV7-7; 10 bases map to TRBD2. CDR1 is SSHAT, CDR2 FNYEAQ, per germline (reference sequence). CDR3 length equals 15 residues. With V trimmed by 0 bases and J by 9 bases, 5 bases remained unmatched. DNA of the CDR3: TGTGCCAGCAGCTTAGCTAGCGGGGGGCGCAGTGAGCAGTTCTTC. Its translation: CASSLASGGRSEQFF.

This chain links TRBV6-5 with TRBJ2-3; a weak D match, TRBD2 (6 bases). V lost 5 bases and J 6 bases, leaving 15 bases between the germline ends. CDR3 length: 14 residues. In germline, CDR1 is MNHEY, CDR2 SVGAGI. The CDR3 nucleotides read TGTGCCAGCAGTCTCCGGGGGAGAGGGGATACGCAGTATTTT. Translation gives CASSLRGRGDTQYF.

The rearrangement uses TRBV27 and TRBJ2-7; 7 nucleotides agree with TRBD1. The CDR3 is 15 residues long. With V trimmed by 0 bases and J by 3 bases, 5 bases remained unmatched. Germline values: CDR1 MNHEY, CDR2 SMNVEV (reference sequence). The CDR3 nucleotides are TGTGCCAGCAGTTTATCTTATACAGGGGTCTACGAGCAGTACTTC. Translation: CASSLSYTGVYEQYF.

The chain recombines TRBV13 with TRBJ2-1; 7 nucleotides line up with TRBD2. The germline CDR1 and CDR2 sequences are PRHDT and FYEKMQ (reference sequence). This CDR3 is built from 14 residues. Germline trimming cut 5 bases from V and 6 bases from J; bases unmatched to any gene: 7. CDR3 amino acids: CASSPRAGSNEQFF. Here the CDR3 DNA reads TGTGCCAGCAGCCCCCGAGCGGGGAGCAATGAGCAGTTCTTC.

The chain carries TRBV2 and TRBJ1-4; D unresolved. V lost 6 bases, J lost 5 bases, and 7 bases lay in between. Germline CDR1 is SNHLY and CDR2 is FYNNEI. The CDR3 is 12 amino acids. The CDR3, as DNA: TGTGCCAGCAGCGGGGAGAATGAAAAACTGTTTTTT. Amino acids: CASSGENEKLFF. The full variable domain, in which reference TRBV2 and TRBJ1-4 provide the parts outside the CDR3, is EPEVTQTPSHQVTQMGQEVILRCVPISNHLYFYWYRQILGQKVEFLVSFYNNEISEKSEIFDDQFSVERPDGSNFTLKIRSTKLEDSAMYFCASSGENEKLFFGSGTQLSVL.

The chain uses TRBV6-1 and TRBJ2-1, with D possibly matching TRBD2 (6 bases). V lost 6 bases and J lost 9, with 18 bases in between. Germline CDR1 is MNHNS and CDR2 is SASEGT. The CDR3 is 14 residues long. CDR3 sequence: CASSSGGRWGEQFF. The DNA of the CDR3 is TGTGCCAGCAGCAGTGGAGGGAGATGGGGTGAGCAGTTCTTC.

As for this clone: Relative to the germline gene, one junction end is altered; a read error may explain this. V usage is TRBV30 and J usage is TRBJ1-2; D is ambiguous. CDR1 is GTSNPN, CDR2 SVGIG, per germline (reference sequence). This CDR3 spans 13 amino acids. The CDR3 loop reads CAWSVNYHYGYPF. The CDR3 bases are TGTGCCTGGAGTGTGAACTACCACTATGGCTACCCCTTC.

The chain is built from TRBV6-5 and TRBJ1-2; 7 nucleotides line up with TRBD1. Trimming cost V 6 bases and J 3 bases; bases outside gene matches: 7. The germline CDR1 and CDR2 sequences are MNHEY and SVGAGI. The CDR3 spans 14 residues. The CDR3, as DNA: TGTGCCAGCAGCCCGGGACAGAAGTACTATGGCTACACCTTC. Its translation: CASSPGQKYYGYTF.